These T cell receptor beta chains were read from a single sample in a study of shared clonotypes between healthy human individuals. The repertoire was sequenced with immunoSEQ multiplex PCR; TCRdb's copy has only in-frame clones and lacks some. The profile shows 98,000 or so clones, over 65% of them singletons. Sequencing input: memory CD8+ T cells sorted from blood. The origin of the receptors is a woman under 40 in good health. Each CDR3 is given with its conserved first and last residue. The order of the fields is J gene, D gene, V gene, clone size, CDR3 DNA, CDR3 protein. The D gene is left open where the match is weak. Clone sizes are given selectively: once, few, many, or a class where the clone is expanded.

J gene: TRBJ2-3
D gene: TRBD1
V gene: TRBV5-1
clone size: NA
CDR3 DNA: TGCGCCAGCAGCTCCGGACAGGGAACAGATACGCAGTATTTT
CDR3 protein: CASSSGQGTDTQYF

J gene: TRBJ2-3
D gene: TRBD1
V gene: TRBV28
clone size: NA
CDR3 DNA: TGTGCCAGCAGTTTAGTCGGGACAGGGTACCTCACAGATACGCAGTATTTT
CDR3 protein: CASSLVGTGYLTDTQYF

J gene: TRBJ1-1
D gene: NA
V gene: TRBV29-1
clone size: many
CDR3 DNA: TGCAGCGTTTCCCCGATGGAGGGGACTGAAGCTTTCTTT
CDR3 protein: CSVSPMEGTEAFF

J gene: TRBJ1-5
D gene: TRBD1
V gene: TRBV28
clone size: few
CDR3 DNA: TGTGCCAGCAGTCTCAGGGGGATGAGTCAGCCCCAGCATTTT
CDR3 protein: CASSLRGMSQPQHF

J gene: TRBJ1-2
D gene: NA
V gene: TRBV5-6
clone size: few
CDR3 DNA: TGTGCCAGCAGCTTGTGGCAGTTTTATGGCTACACCTTC
CDR3 protein: CASSLWQFYGYTF

J gene: TRBJ1-5
D gene: NA
V gene: TRBV7-9
clone size: NA
CDR3 DNA: TGTGCCAGCAGCCCTGGGATTCATCAGCCCCAGCATTTT
CDR3 protein: CASSPGIHQPQHF

J gene: TRBJ2-2
D gene: TRBD2
V gene: TRBV28
clone size: few
CDR3 DNA: TGTGCCAGCAGCCCTCAGCGGGATATCGGGGAGCTGTTTTTT
CDR3 protein: CASSPQRDIGELFF

J gene: TRBJ2-7
D gene: NA
V gene: TRBV5-1
clone size: NA
CDR3 DNA: TGCGCCAGCAGCTTGGTGGGCCGGTGGCCCTACGAGCAGTACTTC
CDR3 protein: CASSLVGRWPYEQYF

J gene: TRBJ2-2
D gene: TRBD2
V gene: TRBV6-4
clone size: NA
CDR3 DNA: TGTGCCAGCAGTGACGGGAGGGACACCGGGGAGCTGTTTTTT
CDR3 protein: CASSDGRDTGELFF

J gene: TRBJ2-7
D gene: NA
V gene: TRBV25-1
clone size: many
CDR3 DNA: TGTGCCAGCAGCCCAGACAAAGGACAGTCTGGGCAGTACTTC
CDR3 protein: CASSPDKGQSGQYF

J gene: TRBJ2-5
D gene: NA
V gene: TRBV13
clone size: NA
CDR3 DNA: TGTGCCAGCAGCTTAGACTGGGAAGAGACCCAGTACTTC
CDR3 protein: CASSLDWEETQYF

J gene: TRBJ2-5
D gene: NA
V gene: TRBV7-9
clone size: NA
CDR3 DNA: TGTGCCAGCAGCTTCAATGGTAGCGCGACCCGGGAGACCCAGTACTTC
CDR3 protein: CASSFNGSATRETQYF

J gene: TRBJ2-7
D gene: TRBD1
V gene: TRBV5-6
clone size: NA
CDR3 DNA: TGTGCCAGCAGCTTTGGGACAGGCTTCTACGAGCAGTACTTC
CDR3 protein: CASSFGTGFYEQYF

J gene: TRBJ1-1
D gene: NA
V gene: TRBV5-6
clone size: NA
CDR3 DNA: TGTGCCAGCAGCTTGTTAGCTGGAAACACTGAAGCTTTCTTT
CDR3 protein: CASSLLAGNTEAFF

J gene: TRBJ2-7
D gene: NA
V gene: TRBV10-2
clone size: NA
CDR3 DNA: TGCGCCAGCAGTGAGTTATTAGGGGACATGGGCGAGCAGTACTTC
CDR3 protein: CASSELLGDMGEQYF

J gene: TRBJ2-1
D gene: NA
V gene: TRBV5-1
clone size: few
CDR3 DNA: TGCGCCAGCGGGCTGGACAGATCGTCAAGCGATGAGCAGTTCTTC
CDR3 protein: CASGLDRSSSDEQFF

J gene: TRBJ2-5
D gene: NA
V gene: TRBV4-1
clone size: NA
CDR3 DNA: TGCGCCAGCAGCTTAGGCCCGCAAGAGACCCAGTACTTC
CDR3 protein: CASSLGPQETQYF

J gene: TRBJ2-7
D gene: NA
V gene: TRBV14
clone size: NA
CDR3 DNA: TGTGCCAGCAGCCAAGAAGAAGCCAGCTCCTACGAGCAGTACTTC
CDR3 protein: CASSQEEASSYEQYF

J gene: TRBJ2-7
D gene: TRBD2
V gene: TRBV9
clone size: NA
CDR3 DNA: TGTGCCAGCAGCCCTCGGGACTACTCCTACGAGCAGTACTTC
CDR3 protein: CASSPRDYSYEQYF

J gene: TRBJ2-1
D gene: TRBD1
V gene: TRBV7-9
clone size: NA
CDR3 DNA: TGTGCCAGCAGCTCTGGACAGGGAAAATACAATGAGCAGTTCTTC
CDR3 protein: CASSSGQGKYNEQFF

J gene: TRBJ2-2
D gene: NA
V gene: TRBV2
clone size: few
CDR3 DNA: TGTGCCAGCAGTGGCCACGAGGCAGTATCCACCGGGGAGCTGTTTTTT
CDR3 protein: CASSGHEAVSTGELFF

J gene: TRBJ1-5
D gene: NA
V gene: TRBV6-4
clone size: NA
CDR3 DNA: TGTGCCAGCAGTTACTCGGCAGGATTCAATCAGCCCCAGCATTTT
CDR3 protein: CASSYSAGFNQPQHF

J gene: TRBJ1-1
D gene: NA
V gene: TRBV10-3
clone size: few
CDR3 DNA: TGTGCCACCCACCCCGACAGGATGAACACTGAAGCTTTCTTT
CDR3 protein: CATHPDRMNTEAFF

J gene: TRBJ2-7
D gene: NA
V gene: TRBV6-6
clone size: NA
CDR3 DNA: TGTGCCAGCAGCCCCGGCGGCTCCTACGAGCAGTACTTC
CDR3 protein: CASSPGGSYEQYF

J gene: TRBJ2-1
D gene: TRBD2
V gene: TRBV11-2
clone size: NA
CDR3 DNA: TGTGCCAGCAGCCTGGGACTATACAATGAGCAGTTCTTC
CDR3 protein: CASSLGLYNEQFF

J gene: TRBJ2-7
D gene: TRBD2
V gene: TRBV15
clone size: once
CDR3 DNA: TGTGCCACCAGCTCTCGGGGGACTAACTCCTACGAGCAGTACTTC
CDR3 protein: CATSSRGTNSYEQYF

J gene: TRBJ1-5
D gene: NA
V gene: TRBV19
clone size: once
CDR3 DNA: TGTGCCAGTAGTACCAATCCCAGGGGCTATAGCAATCAGCCCCAGCATTTT
CDR3 protein: CASSTNPRGYSNQPQHF

J gene: TRBJ2-7
D gene: NA
V gene: TRBV29-1
clone size: few
CDR3 DNA: TGCAGCGTTGACAGGGAAAGCGGTCACGAGCAGTACTTC
CDR3 protein: CSVDRESGHEQYF

J gene: TRBJ1-1
D gene: TRBD1
V gene: TRBV28
clone size: NA
CDR3 DNA: TGTGCCAGCATTCAACAGGGGGCGTACACTGAAGCTTTCTTT
CDR3 protein: CASIQQGAYTEAFF